A selection of T cell receptor beta chains follows, all from one sample in a study of T cells in Graves' hyperthyroidism and ophthalmopathy. Using its own MiXCR run on the multiplex PCR reads, TCRdb lists one record per CDR3 protein. The sample records under 700,000 distinct CDR3 sequences, 35% to 55% being singletons. The sequencing input was peripheral blood or thyroid tissue (not recorded which). The receptors originated from a woman younger than 30 with Graves' hyperthyroidism. Each CDR3 is given with its conserved first and last residue. D genes are given only for firm matches. Clone size is shown for a subset of rows, as once, few, many or a class of expanded clone.

d_call	v_call	j_call	clone_size	cdr3_nt	cdr3_aa
NA	TRBV2	TRBJ1-1	few	TGTGCCAGCAGTCTCGGGACACGGTTTCCAACTTTCTTT	CASSLGTRFPTFF
NA	TRBV15	TRBJ1-5	NA	TGTGCCACCAGCATTGGCCAGGGAGGGACGGAGGCCTATCAGCCCCAGCATTTT	CATSIGQGGTEAYQPQHF
NA	TRBV25-1	TRBJ1-4	NA	TGTGCCAGCAGTGATATTAGCGGGAGGTATGAAAAACTGTTTTTT	CASSDISGRYEKLFF
NA	TRBV9	TRBJ1-1	NA	TGTGCCAGCACCGCCAATGGGGCGAACACTGAAGCTTTCTTT	CASTANGANTEAFF
NA	TRBV7-9	TRBJ1-2	NA	TGTGCCAGCAACCCAGACGCCCTGGTTGGCAGATCTAACTATGGCTACACCTTC	CASNPDALVGRSNYGYTF
NA	TRBV6-1	TRBJ1-5	few	TGTGCCAGCAGTCCCTCAGGGACGCCTAGCAATCAGCCCCAGCATTTT	CASSPSGTPSNQPQHF
TRBD2	TRBV6-1	TRBJ2-5	NA	TGTGCCAGCACCCCAGGATTTTTTAGCGGGAGGGTAGGGGAGACCCAGTACTTC	CASTPGFFSGRVGETQYF
TRBD1	TRBV10-3	TRBJ1-2	NA	TGTGCCATCAGGGGGACAGGGGAATATGGCTACACCTTC	CAIRGTGEYGYTF
NA	TRBV15	TRBJ2-6	once	TGTGCCACCAGCAGGGAATTCAGAGGCTATGGGGCCAACGTCCTGACTTTC	CATSREFRGYGANVLTF
NA	TRBV10-3	TRBJ1-6	NA	TGTGCCATCAGTGCTATGGACAGACGCCTCCACTTT	CAISAMDRRLHF
NA	TRBV7-9	TRBJ1-5	many	TGTGCCAGCAGCACCTCCTACACCCAGCCCCAGCATTTT	CASSTSYTQPQHF